A single sample gave rise to the 7 T cell receptor beta chains below, sequenced in a study of T cell responses to AZD1222 COVID-19 vaccine. Assay: immunoSEQ multiplex PCR; the TCRdb copy retains only in-frame clones and omits some. This sample has nearly 90,000 clones; 70% to 90% occur once, and the top ten carry approximately 10%. Sample: peripheral blood, taken on day 0 of MenACWY control vaccination. The origin of the receptors is an adult in good health.

This chain links TRBV5-8 with TRBJ2-1; D uncertain. CDR1 is SGHTS, CDR2 YDEGEE, per germline. V lost 2 bases, J lost 5 bases, and 14 bases lay in between. The CDR3 consists of 15 residues. CDR3 DNA sequence: TGTGCCAGCAGCTTAATCACCTCCCGGGACAATGAGCAGTTCTTC. Translating gives CASSLITSRDNEQFF.

The CDR3 nucleotides read TGTGCCAGCAGACCCACAGGGGGACGGGGAAACACCATATATTTT. Translating gives CASRPTGGRGNTIYF. The chain carries TRBV6-5 and TRBJ1-3; 8 bases align to TRBD1. The trim removed 6 bases at V and 4 bases at J, leaving 8 bases unmatched. CDR3 length: 15 residues. Germline V CDR1 and CDR2: MNHEY, SVGAGI.

The chain employs TRBV19 and TRBJ1-1; D is undetermined. From germline, CDR1 is LNHDA and CDR2 SQIVND (reference sequence). The CDR3 is 14 residues long. Trimming took off 5 bases at V and 3 bases at J, with 13 bases between the two ends. CDR3 in amino acids: CASSSEYEDTEAFF. The CDR3 DNA follows: TGTGCCAGTAGTTCGGAATATGAGGACACTGAAGCTTTCTTT.

The rearrangement uses TRBV12-3 or TRBV12-4 and TRBJ1-1, with D uncertain. Between the trimmed V and J ends, which lost 6 bases and 1 base, there was a span of 9 bases. The length of the CDR3 is 13 residues. In DNA form, the CDR3 reads TGTGCCAGCAGACCTACACCGAACACTGAAGCTTTCTTT. It codes for CASRPTPNTEAFF.

The rearrangement links TRBV19 to TRBJ2-5; no clear D gene. Germline V gene sequence: CDR1 LNHDA, CDR2 SQIVND (reference sequence). With 3 bases removed from V and 2 bases from J, the gap between germline ends came to 10 bases. This CDR3 is 14 amino acids long. Written as DNA, the CDR3 is TGTGCCAGTAGTATGGGCAGCAAGCAAGAGACCCAGTACTTC. Translated: CASSMGSKQETQYF.

This clone was observed once. The chain links TRBV2 to TRBJ2-1; TRBD2 aligns across 15 bases. The V segment lost 5 bases and the J segment 5 bases; nucleotides outside the gene matches: 10. The CDR3 is 18 residues long. CDR1 is SNHLY, CDR2 FYNNEI, per germline. CDR3 in DNA: TGTGCCAGCAGTCGGACTAGCGGGGGGGTCATTGTGGACAATGAGCAGTTCTTC. Its protein is CASSRTSGGVIVDNEQFF.

The chain links TRBV5-4 to TRBJ1-6; TRBD1 aligns across 8 bases. With V trimmed by 4 bases and J by 8 bases, 8 bases remained unmatched. This CDR3 spans 15 amino acids. Germline CDR1 is SGHNT and CDR2 is YYREEE (reference sequence). The CDR3 region is CASSRGQGADSPLHF. As DNA, the CDR3 is TGTGCCAGCAGCCGAGGACAGGGAGCGGATTCACCCCTCCACTTT.